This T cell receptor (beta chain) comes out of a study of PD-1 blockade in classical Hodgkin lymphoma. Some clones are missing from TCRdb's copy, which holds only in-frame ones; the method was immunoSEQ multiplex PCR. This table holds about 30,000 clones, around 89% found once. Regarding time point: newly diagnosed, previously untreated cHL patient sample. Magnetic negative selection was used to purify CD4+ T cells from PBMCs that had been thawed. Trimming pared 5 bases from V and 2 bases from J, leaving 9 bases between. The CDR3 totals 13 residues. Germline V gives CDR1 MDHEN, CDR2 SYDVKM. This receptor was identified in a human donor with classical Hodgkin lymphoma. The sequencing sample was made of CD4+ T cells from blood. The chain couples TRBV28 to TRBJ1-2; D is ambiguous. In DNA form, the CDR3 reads TGTGCCAGCAGTGAAGATCAAAACTATGGCTACACCTTC. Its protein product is CASSEDQNYGYTF.